A single sample is the source of the 15 T cell receptor beta chains below, sequenced in a study of blood T cell repertoires in COVID-19. Sequencing was performed with immunoSEQ multiplex PCR; in TCRdb, only in-frame clones are kept and a portion is missing. There are 100,000 to 130,000 clones in the sample; about nine tenths occur only once, and 5.5% to 8% lies in the top ten. The sequenced sample consisted of peripheral blood. These receptors originate from a man aged 50-59 years with active or convalescent COVID-19.

The V call is TRBV3-1 (or the pseudogene TRBV3-2), the J call TRBJ2-2, with 11 bases that match TRBD2. Germline CDR1 LGHDT, CDR2 YNNKEL (reference sequence). V lost 1 base to trimming and J lost 5 bases; unmatched junction nucleotides: 6. The CDR3 sequence is 17 residues long. As DNA, the CDR3 is TGTGCCAGCAGCCAAGGTACTAGCGGGAGAGGTACCGGGGAGCTGTTTTTT. Protein: CASSQGTSGRGTGELFF.

The chain combines TRBV4-1 with TRBJ2-1; 8 bases are shared with TRBD2. The CDR3 totals 17 residues. Germline lookup yields CDR1 MGHRA and CDR2 YSYEKL. V shed 4 bases and J 0 bases; nucleotides not matched to a gene: 8. CDR3 sequence: CASSLRSGLVSYNEQFF. The DNA of the CDR3 is TGCGCCAGCAGCCTCAGATCGGGACTAGTCTCCTACAATGAGCAGTTCTTC.

V is TRBV19 and J is TRBJ1-6; D remains ambiguous. The V gene lost 9 bases and the J gene lost 7 bases, with 19 bases spanning the gap. Germline V lookup: CDR1 LNHDA, CDR2 SQIVND (reference sequence). The CDR3 has 15 residues. The CDR3 DNA is TGTGCCAGCCACCCACCTGGAGGGTTCAATTCACCCCTCCACTTT. Translation: CASHPPGGFNSPLHF.

The gene calls are TRBV5-8 and TRBJ1-1; D remains ambiguous. The CDR3 extends over 16 amino acids. V lost 0 bases, J lost 1 base, and 13 bases lay in between. The germline gives CDR1 SGHTS, CDR2 YDEGEE. CDR3 sequence: CASSLAQGWANTEAFF. The CDR3, as DNA: TGTGCCAGCAGCTTGGCCCAAGGTTGGGCGAACACTGAAGCTTTCTTT.

The chain links TRBV5-6 to TRBJ2-5, with D maybe TRBD2 (5 bases). The CDR3 runs to 14 residues. Trimming stripped 1 base from V and 5 bases from J, with 12 bases between. Germline CDR1 and CDR2: SGHDT and YYEEEE. The CDR3 reads CASSLRGSGETQYF. The CDR3 nucleotides read TGTGCCAGCAGCTTGCGGGGTTCGGGGGAGACCCAGTACTTC.

The J gene is TRBJ1-2, the V gene TRBV7-9, with a weak D call TRBD1 (5 bases). Germline assignment: CDR1 SEHNR and CDR2 FQNEAQ (reference sequence). Trimming pared 5 bases from V and 1 base from J, leaving 14 bases between. The CDR3 is made up of 15 amino acids. CDR3 sequence: CASSPPTGVNYGYTF. In nucleotides, the CDR3 is TGTGCCAGCAGCCCGCCCACAGGAGTTAACTATGGCTACACCTTC. The complete variable domain, with remaining parts taken from reference TRBV7-9 and TRBJ1-2, reads DTGVSQNPRHKITKRGQNVTFRCDPISEHNRLYWYRQTLGQGPEFLTYFQNEAQLEKSRLLSDRFSAERPKGSFSTLEIQRTEQGDSAMYLCASSPPTGVNYGYTFGSGTRLTVV.

The chain recombines TRBV28 with TRBJ1-6; D is uncertain. The germline gives CDR1 MDHEN, CDR2 SYDVKM. CDR3 length: 12 residues. V dropped 9 bases and J dropped 4 bases, with 7 bases sitting between them. CDR3 DNA sequence: TGTGCCAGTCGAGAGTATAATTCACCCCTCCACTTT. Translated: CASREYNSPLHF. The entire variable domain, with the rest obtained from reference TRBV28 and TRBJ1-6, is as follows: DVKVTQSSRYLVKRTGEKVFLECVQDMDHENMFWYRQDPGLGLRLIYFSYDVKMKEKGDIPEGYSVSREKKERFSLILESASTNQTSMYLCASREYNSPLHFGNGTRLTVT.

This clone showed up just a few times. V gene TRBV5-1 combines with J gene TRBJ2-1; D is unresolved. Germline CDR1 is SGHRS and CDR2 is YFSETQ. Trimming shortened V by 4 bases and J by 10 bases, and 12 bases separated the two germline ends. The CDR3 has 12 amino acids. CDR3 nucleotide sequence: TGCGCCAGCAGCGGCCGAGGTCTAGAGCAGTTCTTC. Translating gives CASSGRGLEQFF.

The rearrangement joins TRBV5-1 to TRBJ1-6; D may be TRBD1 (6 bases). V was clipped by 0 bases and J by 7 bases, with 11 bases between them. The CDR3 totals 15 residues. In germline, CDR1 is SGHRS, CDR2 YFSETQ. The CDR3 DNA follows: TGCGCCAGCAGCTTGGGCCAGGGGTGGAATTCACCCCTCCACTTT. Translating gives CASSLGQGWNSPLHF.

This chain joins TRBV7-2 and TRBJ1-4; D call uncertain. The V end lost 4 bases, the J end lost 6 bases, and 9 bases lay between the germline ends. The CDR3 length is 13 residues. Per the germline V gene, CDR1 is SGHTA and CDR2 is FQGNSA. The CDR3 region is CASSSGRDEKLFF. In nucleotides, the CDR3 is TGTGCCAGCAGCTCCGGTCGCGATGAAAAACTGTTTTTT.

The rearrangement uses TRBV7-6 and TRBJ2-1, with 16 bases that match TRBD2. The CDR3 runs to 18 residues. The trim removed 5 bases at V and 10 bases at J, leaving 14 bases unmatched. Germline V gives CDR1 SGHVS, CDR2 FNYEAQ. CDR3 sequence reads: CASSPLGTSGRAGQEQFF. The CDR3 DNA follows: TGTGCCAGCAGCCCACTCGGGACTAGCGGGAGGGCAGGCCAAGAGCAGTTCTTC.

V is TRBV5-1 and J is TRBJ2-7; 9 positions match TRBD2. The CDR3 consists of 15 residues. V shed 1 base and J 4 bases; nucleotides not matched to a gene: 6. Germline V gene lookup returns CDR1 SGHRS and CDR2 YFSETQ. The CDR3 DNA reads TGCGCCAGCAGCTTGTTGCGGGGGGGCGTATACGAGCAGTACTTC. This translates into CASSLLRGGVYEQYF.

The chain joins TRBV6-1 to TRBJ2-4; 11 positions match TRBD2. This CDR3 comprises 16 residues. The junction had 7 bases not matched to a gene; V was cut back by 3 bases and J by 6 bases. Germline CDR1 reads MNHNS; CDR2 reads SASEGT. The CDR3 is CASSEELAGVLNIQYF. CDR3 bases: TGTGCCAGCAGTGAGGAACTAGCGGGAGTTTTAAACATTCAGTACTTC.

The chain carries TRBV6-2 or TRBV6-3 and TRBJ2-7; the match to TRBD2 covers 10 bases. Looked up from germline, CDR1 is MNHEY and CDR2 is SVGEGT. V dropped 4 bases and J dropped 5; count of bases not matched to a gene: 11. The CDR3 is made up of 16 amino acids. The CDR3: CASSSYEASGSHEQYF. DNA for the CDR3: TGTGCCAGCAGTTCCTACGAGGCTAGCGGGAGTCACGAGCAGTACTTC.

The chain links TRBV6-5 to TRBJ1-2; 10 nucleotides agree with TRBD1. Losses at the gene ends were 8 bases for V and 10 bases for J; bases not matched to a gene: 4. CDR1 is MNHEY and CDR2 is SVGAGI in the germline V gene. The CDR3 has 11 amino acids. This CDR3 is CASWTGGHYTF. The CDR3, as DNA: TGTGCCAGCTGGACAGGGGGTCACTACACCTTC.